This T cell receptor beta chain was identified in a study of cytomegalovirus exposure and HLA in healthy donors. Findings and caveats of the study: After further analysis at a later stage, 16,951 TCR beta sequences were associated with HLA alleles at 0.05 false discovery rate. Among the CMV-associated chains, a few were confirmed in vitro as specific for CMV antigens.

Germline V gene data show CDR1 as KGHSY and CDR2 as FQNENV. The CDR3 totals 14 residues. The germline V and J ends were trimmed by 3 bases and 2 bases, with 11 bases remaining between them. PCR primers comprised 60 Vbeta and 13 Jbeta primers. Authors' data handling: Later analysis identified tens of millions of unique TCR beta chains, about 10 million shared. The table came from immunoSEQ multiplex PCR; TCRdb's copy has only in-frame clones and leaves some out. V and J calls and clone size are those listed in that table; D and trimming were worked out from the DNA. The sample has 100,000 to 120,000 clones; roughly 80% are singletons. In the case of this clone: Its antigen is still unknown.

This TCR was recovered from a woman aged 40 to 49 in good health and CMV-seropositive. This chain links TRBV16 with TRBJ2-7; D perhaps matches TRBD1 (5 bases). What was sequenced was PBMCs. CDR3 region: CASSHFRVAYEQYF. CDR3 DNA: TGTGCCAGCAGCCATTTCAGGGTGGCCTACGAGCAGTACTTC. Filled out from reference TRBV16 and TRBJ2-7, the complete variable domain reads GEEVAQTPKHLVRGEGQKAKLYCAPIKGHSYVFWYQQVLKNEFKFLISFQNENVFDETGMPKERFSAKCLPNSPCSLEIQATKLEDSAVYFCASSHFRVAYEQYFGPGTRLTVT.